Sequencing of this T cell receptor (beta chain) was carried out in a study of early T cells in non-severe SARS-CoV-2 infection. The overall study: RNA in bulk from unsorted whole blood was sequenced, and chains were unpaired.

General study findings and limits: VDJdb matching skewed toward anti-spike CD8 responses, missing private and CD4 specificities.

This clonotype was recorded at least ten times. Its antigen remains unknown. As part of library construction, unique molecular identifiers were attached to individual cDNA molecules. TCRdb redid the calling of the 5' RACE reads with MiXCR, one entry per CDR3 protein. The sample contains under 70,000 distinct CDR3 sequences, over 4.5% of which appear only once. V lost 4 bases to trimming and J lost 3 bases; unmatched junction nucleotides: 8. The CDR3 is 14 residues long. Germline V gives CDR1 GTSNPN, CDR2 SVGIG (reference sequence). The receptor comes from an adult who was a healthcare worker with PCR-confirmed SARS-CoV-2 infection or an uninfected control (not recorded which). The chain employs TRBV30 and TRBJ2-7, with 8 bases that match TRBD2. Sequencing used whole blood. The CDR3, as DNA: TGTGCCTGGACGAAGGGACTAGGTTTCTACGAGCAGTACTTC. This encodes CAWTKGLGFYEQYF.